These T cell receptor beta chains were read from a single sample in a study of vaccination and CD4 T cells after COVID-19. TCRdb processed the PCR reads anew with MiXCR; each CDR3 protein has one entry. The top ten clones hold under 4.5% of a sample with around 19,000 distinct CDR3 sequences, around 48% of them seen once. Their recognized antigens are unknown. The specimen was CD4+ T cells from blood, cultured in vitro. The receptors here all came from a human donor who had recovered from COVID-19. The CDR3 runs from the conserved cysteine through the conserved F or W. D genes are given only for firm matches. Some rows have no size entry. The others give once, few or many, or a class for an expanded clone.

v_call	j_call	d_call	clone_size	cdr3_length	cdr3_aa	cdr3_nt
TRBV19	TRBJ2-5	-	-	13	CASSTLGGETQYF	TGTGCCAGTAGTACCCTCGGGGGAGAGACCCAGTACTTC
TRBV5-1	TRBJ1-1	-	few	15	CASSLEKSRNTEAFF	TGCGCCAGCAGCTTGGAGAAAAGCCGGAACACTGAAGCTTTCTTT
TRBV3-1	TRBJ1-2	-	-	13	CASSQGTNYGYTF	TGTGCCAGCAGCCAGGGGACTAACTATGGCTACACCTTC
TRBV25-1	TRBJ1-5	-	-	14	CASSETGYNQPQHF	TGTGCCAGCAGTGAAACGGGATACAATCAGCCCCAGCATTTT
TRBV15	TRBJ1-2	-	few	13	CATSIGGWGGYTF	TGTGCCACCAGCATTGGGGGATGGGGCGGCTACACCTTC
TRBV2	TRBJ1-1	TRBD1	-	15	CASSARQGLNTEAFF	TGTGCCAGCAGTGCTAGACAGGGACTTAACACTGAAGCTTTCTTT
TRBV15	TRBJ2-1	TRBD1	-	17	CATSRDFGTGQYNEQFF	TGTGCCACCAGCAGAGATTTTGGTACGGGACAGTACAATGAGCAGTTCTTC
TRBV20-1	TRBJ1-2	TRBD1	-	12	CSVKTGVYGYTF	TGCAGTGTAAAGACAGGGGTCTATGGCTACACCTTC
TRBV28	TRBJ1-5	-	-	13	CASSPDPLMAQHF	TGTGCCAGCAGTCCGGACCCCCTTATGGCCCAGCATTTT
TRBV2	TRBJ2-7	-	-	15	CASSEGRLTSYEQYF	TGTGCCAGCAGTGAGGGCAGACTGACCTCCTACGAGCAGTACTTC
TRBV7-2	TRBJ1-2	-	-	15	CASSLDTLTNYGYTF	TGTGCCAGCAGCTTAGACACACTTACTAACTATGGCTACACCTTC
TRBV4-1	TRBJ1-1	-	-	14	CASSHPTGNTEAFF	TGCGCCAGCAGCCACCCGACAGGGAACACTGAAGCTTTCTTT
TRBV19	TRBJ1-2	TRBD1	-	14	CASRQQGAIRGYTF	TGTGCCAGTAGACAACAGGGGGCGATTCGTGGCTACACCTTC
TRBV6-1	TRBJ2-2	TRBD1	few	13	CASTRQGTGELFF	TGTGCCAGCACCAGACAGGGGACCGGGGAGCTGTTTTTT
TRBV10-3	TRBJ2-1	-	once	14	CAISARGGYNEQFF	TGTGCCATCAGTGCCAGGGGGGGGTACAATGAGCAGTTCTTC
TRBV2	TRBJ1-1	-	-	15	CASSGQGRLNTEAFF	TGTGCCAGCAGTGGTCAGGGGAGGCTAAACACTGAAGCTTTCTTT
TRBV24-1	TRBJ2-3	TRBD2	few	15	CATSDSGLAGDTQYF	TGTGCCACCAGTGACAGTGGACTAGCGGGCGATACGCAGTATTTT
TRBV7-2	TRBJ1-5	-	few	16	CASSLSVGRGDQPQHF	TGTGCCAGCAGCTTATCTGTTGGCAGGGGAGATCAGCCCCAGCATTTT
TRBV12-5	TRBJ1-1	-	-	13	CASGGTVNTEAFF	TGTGCTAGTGGTGGGACGGTGAACACTGAAGCTTTCTTT
TRBV20-1	TRBJ2-4	TRBD1	few	16	CSARDLRGPGENIQYF	TGCAGTGCTAGAGACTTGAGGGGGCCCGGAGAAAACATTCAGTACTTC
TRBV10-2	TRBJ2-2	TRBD1	-	15	CASSPQGANTGELFF	TGCGCCAGCAGTCCACAGGGGGCGAACACCGGGGAGCTGTTTTTT
TRBV7-2	TRBJ2-5	TRBD2	once	18	CASSLTGVGLAGAETQYF	TGTGCCAGCAGCTTAACAGGGGTGGGACTAGCGGGGGCTGAGACCCAGTACTTC
TRBV6-1	TRBJ2-2	-	-	14	CASTGQSNTGELFF	TGTGCCAGCACGGGGCAGTCGAACACCGGGGAGCTGTTTTTT
TRBV7-2	TRBJ2-3	-	-	15	CASSWKGRDTDTQYF	TGTGCCAGCAGCTGGAAAGGGAGAGACACAGATACGCAGTATTTT
TRBV12-5	TRBJ1-2	TRBD1	-	17	CASGLVLGDRDNYGYTF	TGTGCTAGTGGTTTGGTACTAGGGGACAGGGATAACTATGGCTACACCTTC
TRBV6-2/TRBV6-3	TRBJ2-7	-	-	14	CASSYETLVRSQYF	TGTGCCAGCAGTTACGAGACACTCGTTAGGTCGCAGTACTTC
TRBV25-1	TRBJ1-1	TRBD1	-	15	CASSETGVTNTEAFF	TGTGCCAGCAGTGAAACAGGGGTAACGAACACTGAAGCTTTCTTT
TRBV14	TRBJ2-6	-	-	15	CASSPHVPGANVLTF	TGTGCCAGCAGCCCCCATGTGCCTGGGGCCAACGTCCTGACTTTC
TRBV20-1	TRBJ1-5	-	-	12	CSALTGLQPQHF	TGCAGTGCTCTGACAGGACTTCAGCCCCAGCATTTT
TRBV20-1	TRBJ1-5	-	few	13	CSASNDRSSPQHF	TGCAGTGCTAGTAATGACCGCTCAAGTCCCCAGCATTTT
TRBV7-3	TRBJ2-3	-	few	15	CASSLTLANTDTQYF	TGTGCCAGCAGCTTAACGCTAGCTAACACAGATACGCAGTATTTT
TRBV12-5	TRBJ1-5	-	-	14	CASGGDGTWQPQHF	TGTGCTAGTGGTGGCGACGGGACCTGGCAGCCCCAGCATTTT
TRBV2	TRBJ1-5	TRBD1	few	14	CASSPQGGGQPQHF	TGTGCCAGCAGTCCCCAGGGGGGTGGTCAGCCCCAGCATTTT
TRBV7-2	TRBJ2-4	TRBD1	-	14	CASSLGGGGNIQYF	TGTGCCAGCAGCTTAGGAGGGGGCGGAAACATTCAGTACTTC